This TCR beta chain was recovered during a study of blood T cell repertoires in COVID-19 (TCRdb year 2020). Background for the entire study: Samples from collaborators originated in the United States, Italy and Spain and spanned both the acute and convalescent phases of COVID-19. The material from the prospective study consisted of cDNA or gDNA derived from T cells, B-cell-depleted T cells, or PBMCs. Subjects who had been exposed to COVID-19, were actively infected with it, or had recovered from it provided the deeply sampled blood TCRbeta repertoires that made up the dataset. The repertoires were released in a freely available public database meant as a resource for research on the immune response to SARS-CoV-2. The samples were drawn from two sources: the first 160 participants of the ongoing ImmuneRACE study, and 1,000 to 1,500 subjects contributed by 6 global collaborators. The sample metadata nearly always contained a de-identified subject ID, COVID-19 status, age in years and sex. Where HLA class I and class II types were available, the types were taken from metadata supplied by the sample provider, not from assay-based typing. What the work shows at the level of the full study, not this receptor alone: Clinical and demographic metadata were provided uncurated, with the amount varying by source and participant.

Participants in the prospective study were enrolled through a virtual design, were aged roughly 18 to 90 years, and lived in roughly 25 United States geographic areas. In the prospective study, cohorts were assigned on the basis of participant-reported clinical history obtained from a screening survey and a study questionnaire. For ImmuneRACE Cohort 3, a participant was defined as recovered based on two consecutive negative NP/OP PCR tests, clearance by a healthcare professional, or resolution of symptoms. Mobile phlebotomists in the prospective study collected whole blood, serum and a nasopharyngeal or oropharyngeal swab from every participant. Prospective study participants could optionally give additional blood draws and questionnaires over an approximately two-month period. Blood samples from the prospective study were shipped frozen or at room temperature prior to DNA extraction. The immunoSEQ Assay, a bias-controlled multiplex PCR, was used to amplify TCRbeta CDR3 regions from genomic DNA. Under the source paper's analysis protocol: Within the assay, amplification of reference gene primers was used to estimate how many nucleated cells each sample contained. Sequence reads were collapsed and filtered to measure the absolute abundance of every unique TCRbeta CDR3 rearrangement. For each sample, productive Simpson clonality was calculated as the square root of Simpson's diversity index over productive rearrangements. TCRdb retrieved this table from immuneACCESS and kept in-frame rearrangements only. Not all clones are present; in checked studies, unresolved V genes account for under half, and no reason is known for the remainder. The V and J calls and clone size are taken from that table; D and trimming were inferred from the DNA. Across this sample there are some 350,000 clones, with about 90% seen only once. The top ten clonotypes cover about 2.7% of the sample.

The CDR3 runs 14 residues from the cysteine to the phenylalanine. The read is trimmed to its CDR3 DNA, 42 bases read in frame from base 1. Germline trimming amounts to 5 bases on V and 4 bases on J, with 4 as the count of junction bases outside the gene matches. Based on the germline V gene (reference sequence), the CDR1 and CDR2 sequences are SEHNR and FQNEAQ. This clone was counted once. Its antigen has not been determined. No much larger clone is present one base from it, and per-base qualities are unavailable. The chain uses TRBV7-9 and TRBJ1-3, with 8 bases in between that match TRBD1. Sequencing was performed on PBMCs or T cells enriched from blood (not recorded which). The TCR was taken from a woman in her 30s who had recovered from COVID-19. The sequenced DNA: TGTGCCAGCAGCCGGACAGGGCTCGGAAACACCATATATTTT. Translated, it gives CASSRTGLGNTIYF.